Each of the 28 T cell receptor beta chains below was sequenced from the same sample in a study of identical twins. MiXCR, applied by TCRdb to the 5' RACE reads, yields one record per CDR3 protein. There are 350,000 to 600,000 distinct CDR3 sequences in the sample; 11% to 15% occur only once, and about 0.52% lies in the top ten. These sequences were also reported in another study, on yellow fever vaccine responses in identical twins.

Sequenced material: CD4+ T cells sorted from blood. These TCRs come from a woman aged 18 to 35 in good health.

The chain recombines TRBV9 with TRBJ1-1; no reliable D call. CDR1 SGDLS and CDR2 YYNGEE come from the germline V gene. Trimming stripped 3 bases from V and 4 bases from J, with 13 bases between. The length of the CDR3 is 14 residues. The CDR3 region has the DNA TGTGCCAGCAGCGGACTACAGCGGAGCACTGAAGCTTTCTTT. This sequence encodes CASSGLQRSTEAFF.

The chain carries TRBV12-3 or TRBV12-4 and TRBJ2-5; 10 bases align to TRBD2. Trimming took 3 bases from V and 2 from J; bases not matched to a gene: 6. CDR3 length: 16 amino acids. CDR3 coding DNA: TGTGCCAGCAGTTTGGGTCCTAGCGGGGGACAAGAGACCCAGTACTTC. This codes for CASSLGPSGGQETQYF.

This clonotype came up a few times. The chain uses TRBV9 and TRBJ2-2; 10 nucleotides match TRBD2. This CDR3 is 15 amino acids long. CDR1 is SGDLS and CDR2 is YYNGEE in the germline V gene. V shed 3 bases and J 4 bases; nucleotides not matched to a gene: 3. This chain's CDR3 is CASSDRLAGTGELFF. CDR3 nucleotides: TGTGCCAGCAGCGATCGACTAGCGGGCACCGGGGAGCTGTTTTTT. Complete variable domain (other parts from reference TRBV9 and TRBJ2-2): DSGVTQTPKHLITATGQRVTLRCSPRSGDLSVYWYQQSLDQGLQFLIQYYNGEERAKGNILERFSAQQFPDLHSELNLSSLELGDSALYFCASSDRLAGTGELFFGEGSRLTVL.

The gene calls are TRBV3-1 and TRBJ2-7, with D possibly matching TRBD2 (5 bases). Germline CDR1 and CDR2: LGHDT and YNNKEL (reference sequence). The CDR3 consists of 13 residues. Trimming removed 4 bases at V and 6 bases at J, with 13 bases between. The CDR3 reads CASSPRTFTEQYF. The DNA of the CDR3 is TGTGCCAGCAGCCCCAGGACTTTTACCGAGCAGTACTTC.

As to this clonotype: An end of the junction does not agree with germline; a read error may underlie this. V is TRBV12-3 or TRBV12-4 and J is TRBJ2-2, with 11 bases identical to TRBD2. This CDR3 has 19 residues. The CDR3 bases are TGTGCCATCAGTTTAGCGGGGGCGAAACTAGCGGGAGTTCCCGGGGAGCTGTTTTTT. This translates into CAISLAGAKLAGVPGELFF.

V usage is TRBV7-9 and J usage is TRBJ2-2, with D perhaps given as TRBD1 or TRBD2 (5 bases each). This CDR3 contains 16 residues. V was trimmed by 5 bases and J by 6 bases, leaving 19 bases between them. CDR1 is SEHNR and CDR2 is FQNEAQ in the germline V gene (reference sequence). CDR3 sequence: CASSPTVLGTAGELFF. The CDR3 coding sequence is TGTGCCAGCAGCCCTACTGTATTAGGGACCGCCGGGGAGCTGTTTTTT.

The chain is built from TRBV18 and TRBJ2-7; D is unresolved. CDR3 length: 12 amino acids. The germline gives CDR1 KGHSH, CDR2 LQKENI. The V end lost 2 bases, the J end lost 10 bases, and 12 bases lay between the germline ends. CDR3 nucleotide sequence: TGTGCCAGCTCACCAGTTGAGATACAACAGTACTTC. This encodes CASSPVEIQQYF.

In nucleotides, the CDR3 is TGTGCCAGCCGGGACAGGGACAATCAGCCCCAGCATTTT. Amino acids: CASRDRDNQPQHF. V usage is TRBV28 and J usage is TRBJ1-5; 9 nucleotides line up with TRBD1. The germline V gene has CDR1 MDHEN and CDR2 SYDVKM. The CDR3 extends over 13 amino acids. The V segment lost 8 bases and the J segment 3 bases; nucleotides outside the gene matches: 2.

This clonotype was recorded at least ten times. V usage is TRBV29-1 and J usage is TRBJ2-5; a possible D gene is TRBD1 (6 bases). CDR1 and CDR2 (germline): SQVTM, ANQGSEA. CDR3 length: 12 residues. Trimming shortened V by 4 bases and J by 5 bases, and 11 bases separated the two germline ends. CDR3 residues: CSVVGQSETQYF. Written as DNA, the CDR3 is TGCAGCGTTGTTGGACAGTCGGAGACCCAGTACTTC.

DNA of the CDR3: TGTGCCAGCATCCGGACAGGGCGGTTAGAGACCCAGTACTTC. This codes for CASIRTGRLETQYF. The chain couples TRBV2 to TRBJ2-5; 8 bases line up with TRBD1. The CDR3 covers 14 residues. Germline V gene sequence: CDR1 SNHLY, CDR2 FYNNEI. Losses at the gene ends were 7 bases for V and 4 bases for J; bases not matched to a gene: 8.

This clonotype has a count of ten or more. The chain couples TRBV12-3 or TRBV12-4 to TRBJ1-1; D is possibly TRBD1 (6 bases). The CDR3 is made up of 15 amino acids. Trimming pared 0 bases from V and 8 bases from J, leaving 16 bases between. The CDR3 DNA reads as TGTGCCAGCAGTTTAGCGTTGGCACAGGGTGGAGAAGCTTTCTTT. Translated: CASSLALAQGGEAFF.

This chain joins TRBV6-6 and TRBJ2-7; perhaps TRBD1 as D (6 bases). The length of the CDR3 is 13 residues. Germline CDR1 and CDR2: MNHNY and SVGAGI (reference sequence). Trimming shortened V by 8 bases and J by 6 bases, and 17 bases separated the two germline ends. CDR3 nucleotides: TGTGCCAGCGGCACGGACAGCACTCTCGAGCAGTACTTC. As protein: CASGTDSTLEQYF.

This clonotype was detected only a few times. The gene calls are TRBV7-8 and TRBJ2-3; D is undetermined. The germline V gene encodes CDR1 SGHVS and CDR2 FQNEAQ. The CDR3 runs 14 residues. The V end lost 0 bases, the J end lost 5 bases, and 9 bases lay between the germline ends. The CDR3, as DNA: TGTGCCAGCAGCTTAGCGAACAGTATAGATACGCAGTATTTT. Residues: CASSLANSIDTQYF. The full variable domain, with the rest looked up from reference TRBV7-8 and TRBJ2-3, is GAGVSQSPRYKVAKRGQDVALRCDPISGHVSLFWYQQALGQGPEFLTYFQNEAQLDKSGLPSDRFFAERPEGSVSTLKIQRTQQEDSAVYLCASSLANSIDTQYFGPGTRLTVL.

This clonotype has only a few counts. The V gene is TRBV12-5, the J gene TRBJ2-1, with 9 positions matching TRBD2. CDR3 length equals 15 residues. CDR1 is LGHNT, CDR2 FRNRAP, per germline. The V segment lost 6 bases and the J segment 0 bases; nucleotides outside the gene matches: 3. The DNA for the CDR3 is TGTGCTAGTGGCTATAGCGGGAGCTCCTACAATGAGCAGTTCTTC. Amino acid sequence: CASGYSGSSYNEQFF.

This clonotype was seen a handful of times. This chain joins TRBV29-1 and TRBJ2-7; 12 bases are shared with TRBD2. J lost 4 bases, V lost 7 bases, and 5 bases had no gene match. The CDR3 loop spans 13 amino acids. Per the germline V gene, CDR1 is SQVTM and CDR2 is ANQGSEA. The CDR3 DNA follows: TGCAGCGCCCTGACTAGCGGGAGTTACGAGCAGTACTTC. Amino acid sequence: CSALTSGSYEQYF.

The chain combines TRBV7-8 with TRBJ2-1; D is unclear. V was cut by 5 bases and J by 5 bases, with 16 bases left in between. Germline V gene sequence: CDR1 SGHVS, CDR2 FQNEAQ. The CDR3 totals 15 residues. The CDR3 nucleotides read TGTGCCAGCAGCCCTAGAGAAGGCGCGGACAATGAGCAGTTCTTC. Protein: CASSPREGADNEQFF.

CDR3: CASNGGRQETQYF. The CDR3 bases are TGTGCCAGCAATGGGGGGCGCCAAGAGACCCAGTACTTC. V is TRBV2 and J is TRBJ2-5; perhaps D is TRBD1 or TRBD2 (6 bases each). From germline, CDR1 is SNHLY and CDR2 FYNNEI. Trimming cost V 7 bases and J 1 base, with 10 bases left between them. The CDR3 has 13 residues.

The table lists this clonotype with many counts. The CDR3 loop is CASSTSRDSTDTQYF. The CDR3 coding sequence is TGTGCCAGCAGCACGTCCCGGGACAGCACAGATACGCAGTATTTT. The rearrangement links TRBV9 to TRBJ2-3; either TRBD1 or TRBD2 may fit D (5 bases each). The CDR3 sequence is 15 residues long. V was trimmed by 4 bases and J by 0 bases, leaving 12 bases between them. Looked up from germline, CDR1 is SGDLS and CDR2 is YYNGEE.

V and J are TRBV24-1 and TRBJ1-5; D is ambiguous. Trimming removed 0 bases at V and 11 bases at J, with 10 bases between. Germline CDR1 reads KGHDR; CDR2 reads SFDVKD. The CDR3 totals 13 residues. DNA of the CDR3: TGTGCCACCAGTGATTTGGGCGGCGGGGCCCAGCATTTT. Protein product: CATSDLGGGAQHF.

This clonotype was found many times. In DNA form, the CDR3 reads TGCAGCTTCAGCCTAGCGGGCAGAAGGGCCTACGAGCAGTACTTC. It is translated as CSFSLAGRRAYEQYF. The gene calls are TRBV29-1 and TRBJ2-7, with 8 bases matching TRBD2. The J segment lost 2 bases and the V segment lost 8 bases, leaving 14 bases of the junction unmatched. CDR1 and CDR2 from the germline V gene are SQVTM and ANQGSEA. The CDR3 length is 15 residues.

This clonotype was found a few times. The chain couples TRBV20-1 to TRBJ2-5, with TRBD2 identical over 8 bases. CDR1 is DFQATT, CDR2 SNEGSKA, per germline (reference sequence). CDR3 length: 14 residues. J lost 2 bases, V lost 6 bases, and 8 bases had no gene match. The CDR3 reads CSAEAGDLQETQYF. DNA of the CDR3: TGCAGTGCGGAAGCGGGGGACCTACAAGAGACCCAGTACTTC.

This chain links TRBV4-3 with TRBJ1-4; possible D gene TRBD1, 6 bases. The CDR3 sequence is 17 residues long. V lost 4 bases, J lost 0 bases, and 15 bases lay in between. Germline V gene sequence: CDR1 LGHNA, CDR2 YSLEER. For the CDR3, the DNA is TGCGCCAGCAGCCGGACAGCGTTAGGGACAACTAATGAAAAACTGTTTTTT. It specifies CASSRTALGTTNEKLFF.

This clonotype was seen only a few times. CDR3 DNA sequence: TGCGCCAGCAGCTCGAGAGCGAGCGGGGGGTACTCCTACAATGAGCAGTTCTTC. This encodes CASSSRASGGYSYNEQFF. The chain uses TRBV5-1 and TRBJ2-1, with 9 bases matching TRBD2. V trimming: 3 bases; J trimming: 0 bases; junction bases outside the gene matches: 10. Germline V gives CDR1 SGHRS, CDR2 YFSETQ. The CDR3 sequence is 18 residues long.

The chain uses TRBV5-5 and TRBJ2-7; 9 positions agree with TRBD1. CDR3 length: 13 residues. The germline gives CDR1 SGHKS, CDR2 YYEKEE (reference sequence). Trimming took 3 bases from V and 6 from J; bases not matched to a gene: 4. In DNA form, the CDR3 reads TGTGCCAGCAGCTCGGGGACAGGGTTCGAGCAGTACTTC. Protein product: CASSSGTGFEQYF.

The chain recombines TRBV2 with TRBJ2-3; D is perhaps TRBD1 (6 bases). The CDR3 has 16 residues. The germline CDR1 and CDR2 sequences are SNHLY and FYNNEI. V lost 2 bases and J 0 bases, leaving 12 bases between the germline ends. The chain's CDR3 is CASSETRDISTDTQYF. The CDR3 DNA reads as TGTGCCAGCAGTGAAACTCGGGACATTAGCACAGATACGCAGTATTTT.

This clonotype came up a few times. The gene calls are TRBV28 and TRBJ2-3; D ambiguous. V gave up 7 bases and J gave up 3 bases, with 8 bases separating them. This CDR3 region has 12 residues. Germline CDR1 MDHEN, CDR2 SYDVKM. The CDR3 region has the DNA TGTGCCAGCACCAACCCGACAGATACGCAGTATTTT. This encodes CASTNPTDTQYF.

This clonotype was recorded a few times. CDR3 in DNA: TGCGCCAGCATTGCCGGGTCCCCTACCATGAACACTGAAGCTTTCTTT. Translating gives CASIAGSPTMNTEAFF. V and J are TRBV5-1 and TRBJ1-1; no clear D gene. V lost 6 bases, J lost 0 bases, and 18 bases lay in between. The CDR3 contains 16 residues. The V gene's germline CDR1 is SGHRS and CDR2 YFSETQ.

This clonotype was counted only a few times. This chain joins TRBV11-2 and TRBJ2-5; no reliable D call. CDR3 length: 14 residues. V was cut by 0 bases and J by 6 bases, with 11 bases left in between. Per germline, CDR1 SGHAT and CDR2 FQNNGV. CDR3 sequence: CASSLDLRSQTQYF. The CDR3 nucleotides read TGTGCCAGCAGCTTAGATTTAAGGAGCCAGACCCAGTACTTC.